The 15 T cell receptor beta chains below come from one sample, sequenced in a study of CD8 T cells in Susac syndrome. When the RNA was reverse transcribed, random hexamers were used with an input of roughly 0.45 to 1 ug. TCRdb reprocessed the immunoSEQ multiplex PCR reads via MiXCR and lists one record per CDR3 protein. The sample has about 160,000 distinct CDR3 sequences; approximately 90% are singletons. The sample taken for sequencing was CD4+ T cells from PBMCs. These receptors originate from a human donor in good health.

This chain uses TRBV19 with TRBJ1-4, with 8 bases matching TRBD1. Trimming took 6 bases from V and 7 from J; bases not matched to a gene: 7. CDR3 length: 14 residues. Germline CDR1 and CDR2: LNHDA and SQIVND (reference sequence). The CDR3: CASSLPRGREKLFF. As DNA, the CDR3 is TGTGCCAGTAGCCTGCCCAGGGGGCGTGAAAAACTGTTTTTT. Combining the CDR3 with reference TRBV19 and TRBJ1-4 gives the whole variable domain DGGITQSPKYLFRKEGQNVTLSCEQNLNHDAMYWYRQDPGQGLRLIYYSQIVNDFQKGDIAEGYSVSREKKESFPLTVTSAQKNPTAFYLCASSLPRGREKLFFGSGTQLSVL.

The chain links TRBV5-1 to TRBJ2-2; no reliable D call. Germline V gene lookup returns CDR1 SGHRS and CDR2 YFSETQ. V lost 4 bases and J lost 3, with 13 bases in between. The CDR3 spans 15 residues. The CDR3 DNA sequence: TGCGCCAGCAGCGCTACATCGGGCGACACCGGGGAGCTGTTTTTT. Its protein product is CASSATSGDTGELFF.

V usage is TRBV9 and J usage is TRBJ1-3; unclear D gene. The CDR3 covers 18 residues. The germline V and J ends were trimmed by 4 bases and 1 base, with 21 bases remaining between them. Per the germline V gene, CDR1 is SGDLS and CDR2 is YYNGEE. CDR3 coding DNA: TGTGCCAGCAGCTCCCATTGGAGACCCGTAGGGTCTGGAAACACCATATATTTT. This sequence encodes CASSSHWRPVGSGNTIYF.

This clonotype was seen a single time. The rearrangement links TRBV6-1 to TRBJ2-3, with 8 nucleotides matching TRBD2. This CDR3 contains 16 residues. After removal of 6 bases from V and 3 bases from J, the junction contained 11 bases not matched to a gene. Germline V lookup: CDR1 MNHNS, CDR2 SASEGT. The CDR3 DNA reads TGTGCCAGCAGCCCACCGTCCGGGAGGGGGACAGATACGCAGTATTTT. Translated: CASSPPSGRGTDTQYF.

The V gene is TRBV7-9, the J gene TRBJ1-4; possible D gene TRBD1, 6 bases. V was trimmed by 5 bases and J by 8 bases, leaving 18 bases between them. Germline V gene sequence: CDR1 SEHNR, CDR2 FQNEAQ (reference sequence). The CDR3 is 15 amino acids. CDR3 sequence reads: CASSHDDRRGEKLFF. CDR3 sequence (DNA): TGTGCCAGCAGCCACGACGACAGGCGAGGGGAAAAACTGTTTTTT.

This clonotype was detected once. The V and J genes are TRBV5-1 and TRBJ2-1; D may be TRBD2 (5 bases). V lost 4 bases and J 0 bases, leaving 14 bases between the germline ends. CDR3 length: 16 residues. Germline CDR1 and CDR2: SGHRS and YFSETQ. CDR3 nucleotides: TGCGCCAGCAGCCCATCTAGCTGGAGCTCCTACAATGAGCAGTTCTTC. As protein: CASSPSSWSSYNEQFF.

V is TRBV7-2 and J is TRBJ2-1, with D perhaps matching TRBD1 (6 bases). The CDR3 has 16 amino acids. Per the germline V gene, CDR1 is SGHTA and CDR2 is FQGNSA. Trimming pared 1 base from V and 1 base from J, leaving 11 bases between. The CDR3 DNA is TGTGCCAGCAGCTTAGTCGGACAGTTTTCCTACAATGAGCAGTTCTTC. Translation gives CASSLVGQFSYNEQFF. Full variable domain (outside the CDR3, taken from reference TRBV7-2 and TRBJ2-1): GAGVSQSPSNKVTEKGKDVELRCDPISGHTALYWYRQSLGQGLEFLIYFQGNSAPDKSGLPSDRFSAERTGGSVSTLTIQRTQQEDSAVYLCASSLVGQFSYNEQFFGPGTRLTVL.

The V call is TRBV6-5, the J call TRBJ2-7; TRBD1 matches 7 bases. Unmatched junction bases numbered 9, after V lost 2 bases and J lost 2 bases. Germline V lookup: CDR1 MNHEY, CDR2 SVGAGI. The CDR3 runs to 16 residues. The CDR3 sequence is CASSYTRDSATYEQYF. The CDR3 DNA follows: TGTGCCAGCAGTTACACCCGGGACAGTGCGACCTACGAGCAGTACTTC.

The V call is TRBV29-1, the J call TRBJ1-2; TRBD1 is a possible D gene (6 bases). The CDR3 spans 12 residues. Germline loops: CDR1 SQVTM, CDR2 ANQGSEA. V lost 4 bases and J lost 7, with 13 bases in between. The CDR3 spells CSVGARGIGYTF. The CDR3 nucleotides read TGCAGCGTTGGGGCCAGGGGCATTGGCTACACCTTC.

This chain joins TRBV29-1 and TRBJ1-4, with a weak D call TRBD1 (5 bases). Germline V lookup: CDR1 SQVTM, CDR2 ANQGSEA. The CDR3 loop spans 13 amino acids. Trimming left V 4 bases short and J 7 bases short, with 13 bases between. This CDR3 is CSVGGGEVEKLFF. The DNA for the CDR3 is TGCAGCGTTGGTGGAGGGGAGGTTGAAAAACTGTTTTTT.

The rearrangement uses TRBV29-1 and TRBJ1-1; D may be TRBD1 (6 bases). V lost 3 bases and J lost 3, with 11 bases in between. This CDR3 has 13 residues. Germline CDR1 is SQVTM and CDR2 is ANQGSEA. The CDR3 DNA sequence: TGCAGCGTTGAGAGGACAGCGGACACTGAAGCTTTCTTT. It translates to CSVERTADTEAFF. Looking up the rest from reference TRBV29-1 and TRBJ1-1 gives the full variable domain: SAVISQKPSRDICQRGTSLTIQCQVDSQVTMMFWYRQQPGQSLTLIATANQGSEATYESGFVIDKFPISRPNLTFSTLTVSNMSPEDSSIYLCSVERTADTEAFFGQGTRLTVV.

The chain carries TRBV20-1 and TRBJ2-3, with a tentative D call TRBD2 (5 bases). Germline V gene sequence: CDR1 DFQATT, CDR2 SNEGSKA (reference sequence). The CDR3 covers 16 residues. Trimming left V 1 base short and J 2 bases short, with 16 bases between. The CDR3 region has the DNA TGCAGTGCTAGAGCTACAATTGGGGAGCTCACAGATACGCAGTATTTT. Translated, it gives CSARATIGELTDTQYF.

The V and J genes are TRBV11-2 and TRBJ2-2; possibly TRBD2 for D (5 bases). Germline CDR1 and CDR2: SGHAT and FQNNGV. CDR3 length: 14 amino acids. Trimming shortened V by 5 bases and J by 0 bases, and 7 bases separated the two germline ends. DNA of the CDR3: TGTGCCAGCAGCCCCGGGGCGAACACCGGGGAGCTGTTTTTT. This translates into CASSPGANTGELFF.

Only one count was recorded for this clonotype. The rearrangement joins TRBV5-1 to TRBJ1-1; no definite D call. Trimming removed 6 bases from V and 1 base from J, with 10 bases in between. Germline V lookup: CDR1 SGHRS, CDR2 YFSETQ. This CDR3 contains 13 residues. The CDR3 spells CASNQRPNTEAFF. DNA for the CDR3: TGCGCCAGCAATCAGAGGCCGAACACTGAAGCTTTCTTT.

The chain joins TRBV2 to TRBJ2-3, with TRBD1 identical over 8 bases. The J segment lost 7 bases and the V segment lost 7 bases, leaving 7 bases of the junction unmatched. Looked up from germline, CDR1 is SNHLY and CDR2 is FYNNEI. This CDR3 spans 13 amino acids. CDR3 in amino acids: CASTGQGGYTQYF. CDR3 nucleotides: TGTGCCAGCACCGGACAGGGCGGATATACGCAGTATTTT.